This T cell receptor beta chain was sequenced during a study of cytomegalovirus exposure and HLA in healthy donors. The germline gives CDR1 MGHRA, CDR2 YSYEKL. The CDR3 sequence is 15 residues long. Trimming pared 4 bases from V and 8 bases from J, leaving 20 bases between. This clone was seen only a few times. The PCR had 60 Vbeta and 13 Jbeta primers. Generated by immunoSEQ multiplex PCR, the TCRdb table keeps only in-frame clones and is missing some. Of more than 95,000 clones in the sample, 10% were seen once. The chain joins TRBV4-1 to TRBJ1-2; the D is unclear. The specimen sequenced was PBMCs. This TCR came from a man between 35 and 55 years old in good health and CMV-seropositive. The CDR3 bases are TGCGCCAGCAGCCGAGCGAGGGTGCCCATTGGGGGCTACACCTTC. Its translation is CASSRARVPIGGYTF.